A selection of T cell receptor beta chains follows, all from one sample in a study of blood T cell repertoires in COVID-19. Sequencing was performed with immunoSEQ multiplex PCR; in TCRdb, only in-frame clones are kept and a portion is missing. The table records approximately 160,000 clones, over 80% of them present only once. Material for sequencing was peripheral blood. The receptors stem from a man between 65 and 85 years old who had recovered from COVID-19. Each CDR3 is given with its conserved first and last residue. A D gene is named only where the DNA matches it firmly. Clone size is given for some rows only: seen once, a few or many times, or a class if the clone is expanded.

D gene: -; clone size: -; J gene: TRBJ2-3; V gene: TRBV5-1; CDR3 length: 14; CDR3 protein: CASSLGQYTDTQYF; CDR3 DNA: TGCGCCAGCAGCTTGGGGCAATACACAGATACGCAGTATTTT
D gene: TRBD1; clone size: -; J gene: TRBJ2-1; V gene: TRBV19; CDR3 length: 14; CDR3 protein: CASSKDRGGDEQFF; CDR3 DNA: TGTGCCAGTAGTAAAGACAGGGGTGGAGATGAGCAGTTCTTC
D gene: -; clone size: once; J gene: TRBJ2-5; V gene: TRBV19; CDR3 length: 13; CDR3 protein: CASSITAQETQYF; CDR3 DNA: TGTGCCAGTAGTATAACAGCTCAAGAGACCCAGTACTTC
D gene: TRBD1; clone size: -; J gene: TRBJ1-6; V gene: TRBV5-1; CDR3 length: 14; CDR3 protein: CASSFRDRDSPLHF; CDR3 DNA: TGCGCCAGCAGCTTTCGGGACAGGGATTCACCCCTCCACTTT
D gene: -; clone size: -; J gene: TRBJ2-1; V gene: TRBV19; CDR3 length: 16; CDR3 protein: CASSPPLRGSYNEQFF; CDR3 DNA: TGTGCCAGTAGTCCTCCCCTGCGCGGATCCTACAATGAGCAGTTCTTC
D gene: -; clone size: few; J gene: TRBJ1-1; V gene: TRBV27; CDR3 length: 15; CDR3 protein: CASSLSSAGSTEAFF; CDR3 DNA: TGTGCCAGCAGTTTATCAAGCGCAGGGTCCACTGAAGCTTTCTTT
D gene: -; clone size: -; J gene: TRBJ1-2; V gene: TRBV4-1; CDR3 length: 13; CDR3 protein: CASSQDGAGWYTF; CDR3 DNA: TGCGCCAGCAGCCAAGATGGAGCTGGGTGGTACACCTTC
D gene: TRBD1; clone size: -; J gene: TRBJ2-6; V gene: TRBV27; CDR3 length: 17; CDR3 protein: CASSRDRGGLGANVLTF; CDR3 DNA: TGTGCCAGCAGCAGAGACAGGGGCGGCCTAGGGGCCAACGTCCTGACTTTC
D gene: TRBD2; clone size: -; J gene: TRBJ2-2; V gene: TRBV18; CDR3 length: 15; CDR3 protein: CASSPTSGNTEELFF; CDR3 DNA: TGTGCCAGCTCACCAACTAGCGGGAACACCGAGGAGCTGTTTTTT
D gene: TRBD2; clone size: -; J gene: TRBJ2-3; V gene: TRBV27; CDR3 length: 17; CDR3 protein: CASSLSIRTSGTDTQYF; CDR3 DNA: TGTGCCAGCAGTTTATCTATTAGGACTAGCGGCACAGATACGCAGTATTTT